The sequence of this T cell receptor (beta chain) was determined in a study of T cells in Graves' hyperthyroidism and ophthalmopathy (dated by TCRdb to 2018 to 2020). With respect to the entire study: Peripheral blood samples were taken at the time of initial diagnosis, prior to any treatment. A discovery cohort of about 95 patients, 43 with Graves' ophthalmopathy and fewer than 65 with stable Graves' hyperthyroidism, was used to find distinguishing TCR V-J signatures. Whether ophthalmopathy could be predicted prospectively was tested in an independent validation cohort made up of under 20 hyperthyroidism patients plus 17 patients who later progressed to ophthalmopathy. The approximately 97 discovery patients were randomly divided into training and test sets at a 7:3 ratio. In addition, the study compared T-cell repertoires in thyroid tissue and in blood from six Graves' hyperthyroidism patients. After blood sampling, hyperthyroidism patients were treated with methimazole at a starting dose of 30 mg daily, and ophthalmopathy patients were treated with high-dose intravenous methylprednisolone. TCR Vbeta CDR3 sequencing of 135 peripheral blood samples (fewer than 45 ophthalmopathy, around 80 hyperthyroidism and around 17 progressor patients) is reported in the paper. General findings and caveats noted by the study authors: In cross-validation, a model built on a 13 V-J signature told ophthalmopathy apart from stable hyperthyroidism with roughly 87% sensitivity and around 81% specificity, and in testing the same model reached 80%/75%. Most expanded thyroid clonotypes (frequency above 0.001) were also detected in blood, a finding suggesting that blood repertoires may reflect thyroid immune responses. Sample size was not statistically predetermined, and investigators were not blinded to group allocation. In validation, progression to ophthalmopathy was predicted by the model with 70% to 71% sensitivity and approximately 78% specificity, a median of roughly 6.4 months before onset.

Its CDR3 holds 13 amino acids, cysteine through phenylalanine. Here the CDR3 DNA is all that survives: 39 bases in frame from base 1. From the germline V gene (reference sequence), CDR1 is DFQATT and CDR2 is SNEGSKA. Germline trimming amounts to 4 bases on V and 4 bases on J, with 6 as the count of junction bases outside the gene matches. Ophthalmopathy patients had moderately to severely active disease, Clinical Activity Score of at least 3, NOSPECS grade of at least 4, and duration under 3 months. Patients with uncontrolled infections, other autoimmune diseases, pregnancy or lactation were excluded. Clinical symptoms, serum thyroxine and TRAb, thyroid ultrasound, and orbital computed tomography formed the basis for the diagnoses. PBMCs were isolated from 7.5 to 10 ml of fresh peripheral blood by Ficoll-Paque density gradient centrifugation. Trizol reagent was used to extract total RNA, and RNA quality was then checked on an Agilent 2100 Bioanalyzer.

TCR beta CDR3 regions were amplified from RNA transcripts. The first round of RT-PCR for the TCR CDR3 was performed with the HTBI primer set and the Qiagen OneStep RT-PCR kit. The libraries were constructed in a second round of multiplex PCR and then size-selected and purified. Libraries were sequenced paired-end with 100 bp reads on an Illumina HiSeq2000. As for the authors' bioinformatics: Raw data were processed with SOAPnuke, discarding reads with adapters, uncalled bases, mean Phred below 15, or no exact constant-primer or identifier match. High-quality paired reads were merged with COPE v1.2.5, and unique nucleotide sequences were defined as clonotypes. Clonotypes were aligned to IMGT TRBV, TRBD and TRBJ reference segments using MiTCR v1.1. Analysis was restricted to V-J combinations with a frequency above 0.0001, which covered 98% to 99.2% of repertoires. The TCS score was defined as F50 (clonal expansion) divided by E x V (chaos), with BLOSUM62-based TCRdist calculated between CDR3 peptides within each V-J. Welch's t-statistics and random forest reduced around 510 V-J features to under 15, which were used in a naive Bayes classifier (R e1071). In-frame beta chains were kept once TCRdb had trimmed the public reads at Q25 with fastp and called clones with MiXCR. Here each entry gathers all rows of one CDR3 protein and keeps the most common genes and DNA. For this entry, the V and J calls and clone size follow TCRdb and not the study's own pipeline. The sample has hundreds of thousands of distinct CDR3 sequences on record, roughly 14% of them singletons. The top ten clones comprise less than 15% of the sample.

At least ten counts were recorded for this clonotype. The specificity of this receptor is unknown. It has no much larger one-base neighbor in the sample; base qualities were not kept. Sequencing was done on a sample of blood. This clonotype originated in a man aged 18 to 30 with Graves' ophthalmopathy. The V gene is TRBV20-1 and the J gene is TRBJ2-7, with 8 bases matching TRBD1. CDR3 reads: CSATDRDPYEQYF. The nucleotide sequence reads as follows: TGCAGTGCTACGGACAGGGACCCGTACGAGCAGTACTTC.